These 30 T cell receptor beta chains were all obtained from the same sample, sequenced in a study of cytomegalovirus exposure and HLA in healthy donors. The PCR employed 60 Vbeta primers together with 13 Jbeta primers. Sequenced by immunoSEQ multiplex PCR; TCRdb stores in-frame clones only, minus some. The data hold about 190,000 clones, with around nine tenths observed a single time. The sequenced material came from PBMCs. The source of these receptors is a woman under 30 in good health and CMV-seronegative.

This clone has just one count. This sequence joins TRBV9 and TRBJ2-5, with D perhaps matching TRBD2 (5 bases). This CDR3 comprises 14 residues. Germline lookup yields CDR1 SGDLS and CDR2 YYNGEE. Trimming stripped 0 bases from V and 7 bases from J, with 13 bases between. The CDR3 DNA follows: TGTGCCAGCAGCGTAGAGGATAGCGATGGGACCCAGTACTTC. As protein: CASSVEDSDGTQYF.

CDR3 coding DNA: TGTGCCAGCAGCTTGACAGGGTTAAATTCACCCCTCCACTTT. Translated, it gives CASSLTGLNSPLHF. The chain links TRBV7-6 to TRBJ1-6; 7 nucleotides line up with TRBD1. V lost 3 bases to trimming and J lost 7 bases; unmatched junction nucleotides: 3. From germline, CDR1 is SGHVS and CDR2 FNYEAQ. The CDR3 runs 14 residues.

The gene calls are TRBV30 and TRBJ1-2, with 9 positions matching TRBD1. Trimming cost V 8 bases and J 6 bases; bases outside gene matches: 10. This CDR3 has 13 residues. CDR1 and CDR2 from the germline V gene are GTSNPN and SVGIG (reference sequence). Here the CDR3 DNA reads TGTGCCCGAGAAAGAGGGACAGGGAATGGCTACACCTTC. Protein product: CARERGTGNGYTF. The full variable domain, rest sourced from reference TRBV30 and TRBJ1-2, is SQTIHQWPATLVQPVGSPLSLECTVEGTSNPNLYWYRQAAGRGLQLLFYSVGIGQISSEVPQNLSASRPQDRQFILSSKKLLLSDSGFYLCARERGTGNGYTFGSGTRLTVV.

V is TRBV5-1 and J is TRBJ2-7; 9 nucleotides align to TRBD1. This CDR3 spans 14 amino acids. Per germline, CDR1 SGHRS and CDR2 YFSETQ. The trim removed 0 bases at V and 6 bases at J, leaving 4 bases unmatched. The CDR3 sequence is CASSLGGQGLEQYF. The CDR3 nucleotides are TGCGCCAGCAGCTTGGGGGGACAGGGTCTCGAGCAGTACTTC.

The J gene is TRBJ2-7, the V gene TRBV6-1; tentative D call: TRBD1 (6 bases). The V gene's germline CDR1 is MNHNS and CDR2 SASEGT. The CDR3 is 13 amino acids. V was shortened by 3 bases and J by 2 bases, with 8 bases between the two germline ends. The CDR3 here is CASSDPGAYEQYF. The CDR3 nucleotides are TGTGCCAGCAGTGATCCAGGGGCCTACGAGCAGTACTTC.

The V call is TRBV6-5, the J call TRBJ1-5; 8 bases are shared with TRBD1. The CDR3 length is 14 residues. Per the germline V gene, CDR1 is MNHEY and CDR2 is SVGAGI. Trimming cost V 0 bases and J 6 bases; bases outside gene matches: 1. The CDR3 region has the DNA TGTGCCAGCAGTTACTCGACAGGGGTTCAGCCCCAGCATTTT. This sequence encodes CASSYSTGVQPQHF.

The chain links TRBV7-2 to TRBJ2-5; 7 nucleotides agree with TRBD1. The trim removed 1 base at V and 0 bases at J, leaving 5 bases unmatched. CDR1 and CDR2 (germline): SGHTA, FQGNSA. The CDR3 sequence is 16 residues long. This CDR3 is CASSLGPGGYQETQYF. The CDR3 DNA is TGTGCCAGCAGCTTAGGCCCAGGGGGATACCAAGAGACCCAGTACTTC.

The chain is built from TRBV5-5 and TRBJ1-3, with no clear D. Looked up from germline, CDR1 is SGHKS and CDR2 is YYEKEE (reference sequence). The CDR3 totals 13 residues. V was clipped by 0 bases and J by 4 bases, with 5 bases between them. The CDR3 loop reads CASSLAGGNTIYF. DNA of the CDR3: TGTGCCAGCAGCTTGGCGGGGGGAAACACCATATATTTT.

In its sample, this clone was seen a few times. This rearrangement joins TRBV6-5 to TRBJ2-2; possible D gene TRBD1, 6 bases. The V end was cut by 1 base, the J end by 4 bases, with 13 bases between. Germline-derived CDR1 and CDR2 are MNHEY and SVGAGI. This CDR3 spans 16 amino acids. CDR3 in amino acids: CASSYFTGSSTGELFF. The CDR3 nucleotides are TGTGCCAGCAGTTACTTCACAGGGAGTAGCACCGGGGAGCTGTTTTTT.

The rearrangement uses TRBV7-2 and TRBJ1-1; TRBD1 matches at 9 bases. The CDR3 sequence is 13 residues long. V shed 2 bases and J 9 bases; nucleotides not matched to a gene: 4. Germline V lookup: CDR1 SGHTA, CDR2 FQGNSA. In DNA form, the CDR3 reads TGTGCCAGCAGCTTACTCGGGACAGGGAAAGCTTTCTTT. It specifies CASSLLGTGKAFF.

This chain uses TRBV9 with TRBJ1-2; a weak D match, TRBD1 (6 bases). V lost 5 bases and J 6 bases, leaving 14 bases between the germline ends. CDR3 length: 13 amino acids. Germline CDR1 and CDR2: SGDLS and YYNGEE. The CDR3 coding sequence is TGTGCCAGCAGTGTAACAGGGACGGATGGCTACACCTTC. As protein: CASSVTGTDGYTF. The full variable domain, rest sourced from reference TRBV9 and TRBJ1-2, is DSGVTQTPKHLITATGQRVTLRCSPRSGDLSVYWYQQSLDQGLQFLIQYYNGEERAKGNILERFSAQQFPDLHSELNLSSLELGDSALYFCASSVTGTDGYTFGSGTRLTVV.

This clone was seen a handful of times. The V call is TRBV4-1, the J call TRBJ2-7, with D maybe TRBD2 (6 bases). Trimming pared 4 bases from V and 2 bases from J, leaving 15 bases between. Germline values: CDR1 MGHRA, CDR2 YSYEKL. The CDR3 is 15 residues long. CDR3 sequence (DNA): TGCGCCAGCAGCCTAACCCCTGGCGGGGCCTACGAGCAGTACTTC. It is translated as CASSLTPGGAYEQYF.

V is TRBV7-6 and J is TRBJ1-1; D uncertain. CDR1 is SGHVS, CDR2 FNYEAQ, per germline. The CDR3 has 14 amino acids. V dropped 1 base and J dropped 1 base, with 7 bases sitting between them. CDR3 bases: TGTGCCAGCAGCTTAGAGGTAGCGAACACTGAAGCTTTCTTT. It yields the protein CASSLEVANTEAFF.

V and J are TRBV6-5 and TRBJ1-6; D gene uncertain. The CDR3 loop spans 11 amino acids. Germline loops: CDR1 MNHEY, CDR2 SVGAGI. V lost 6 bases to trimming and J lost 16 bases, with 13 bases between them. The CDR3: CASRSTLGLHF. CDR3 nucleotide sequence: TGTGCCAGCAGGTCCACCCTCGGTCTCCACTTT.

This rearrangement joins TRBV9 to TRBJ1-5; a possible D gene is TRBD1 (6 bases). V lost 0 bases and J 4 bases, leaving 11 bases between the germline ends. Germline V gene sequence: CDR1 SGDLS, CDR2 YYNGEE. The CDR3 loop spans 15 amino acids. CDR3 loop: CASSVGGQLNQPQHF. The DNA for the CDR3 is TGTGCCAGCAGCGTAGGCGGACAGTTAAATCAGCCCCAGCATTTT. The full variable domain, rest sourced from reference TRBV9 and TRBJ1-5, is DSGVTQTPKHLITATGQRVTLRCSPRSGDLSVYWYQQSLDQGLQFLIQYYNGEERAKGNILERFSAQQFPDLHSELNLSSLELGDSALYFCASSVGGQLNQPQHFGDGTRLSIL.

This rearrangement joins TRBV10-1 to TRBJ2-7; D may be TRBD1 (6 bases). The V end lost 4 bases, the J end lost 4 bases, and 17 bases lay between the germline ends. CDR3 length: 15 residues. CDR1 and CDR2 (germline): WNHNN, SYGVQD (reference sequence). The CDR3 loop reads CASSAPVGGAYEQYF. The CDR3 bases are TGCGCCAGCAGTGCCCCGGTTGGGGGCGCGTACGAGCAGTACTTC.

V gene TRBV5-4 combines with J gene TRBJ1-1, with D perhaps TRBD1 (5 bases). The CDR3 consists of 15 residues. Germline loops: CDR1 SGHNT, CDR2 YYREEE (reference sequence). V was shortened by 4 bases and J by 3 bases, with 16 bases between the two germline ends. The CDR3 here is CASSGGAERDTEAFF. CDR3 bases: TGTGCCAGCAGCGGCGGGGCCGAGAGGGACACTGAAGCTTTCTTT.

This chain connects TRBV30 to TRBJ2-4, with 7 bases lining up with TRBD1. This CDR3 spans 14 amino acids. Germline-derived CDR1 and CDR2 are GTSNPN and SVGIG (reference sequence). V dropped 2 bases and J dropped 3; count of bases not matched to a gene: 4. For the CDR3, the DNA is TGTGCCTGGAGTCAGGGGGTCGGCAAAAACATTCAGTACTTC. It translates to CAWSQGVGKNIQYF.

This clone was recorded only once. DNA of the CDR3: TGTGCCAGTAGCTACGAGGGGGGACTAGTCTCCTACGAGCAGTACTTC. Translation gives CASSYEGGLVSYEQYF. The J gene is TRBJ2-7, the V gene TRBV19; TRBD2 aligns across 8 bases. Trimming at V came to 6 bases and at J to 0 bases, leaving 10 bases not matched to a gene. The CDR3 totals 16 residues. The germline V gene has CDR1 LNHDA and CDR2 SQIVND (reference sequence).

There are a few counts of this clone. The chain has TRBV6-1 and TRBJ1-5; tentatively, D is TRBD1 (5 bases). Trimming shortened V by 6 bases and J by 9 bases, and 9 bases separated the two germline ends. The CDR3 has 11 amino acids. Germline-derived CDR1 and CDR2 are MNHNS and SASEGT. CDR3 in DNA: TGTGCCAGCAGCCAGGGTCTGCCCCAGCATTTT. Residues: CASSQGLPQHF.

The rearrangement uses TRBV7-2 and TRBJ1-2; 9 nucleotides align to TRBD1. With V trimmed by 5 bases and J by 7 bases, 14 bases remained unmatched. The CDR3 is 16 residues long. Germline V gene sequence: CDR1 SGHTA, CDR2 FQGNSA. The CDR3: CASSPQGRTGVGGYTF. DNA of the CDR3: TGTGCCAGCAGCCCTCAGGGAAGGACAGGGGTGGGTGGCTACACCTTC.

This chain's CDR3 is CASSTGQANYGYTF. In nucleotides, the CDR3 is TGTGCCAGTAGTACCGGACAGGCTAACTATGGCTACACCTTC. This sequence joins TRBV19 and TRBJ1-2; 7 bases line up with TRBD1. CDR3 size: 14 residues. Germline lookup yields CDR1 LNHDA and CDR2 SQIVND (reference sequence). V lost 4 bases, J lost 0 bases, and 2 bases stayed unmatched.

This clone was observed once. The J gene is TRBJ2-7, the V gene TRBV28; 7 bases fit TRBD2. The length of the CDR3 is 17 residues. J gave up 1 base and V 6 bases, and 15 bases lay outside the gene matches. Germline-derived CDR1 and CDR2 are MDHEN and SYDVKM. CDR3 in amino acids: CASSKARQRDYSYEQYF. CDR3 coding DNA: TGTGCCAGCAGCAAGGCGAGGCAGCGGGACTATTCCTACGAGCAGTACTTC.

The chain carries TRBV30 and TRBJ1-3; TRBD1 matches 12 bases. CDR1 GTSNPN and CDR2 SVGIG come from the germline V gene (reference sequence). Trimming at V came to 3 bases and at J to 4 bases, leaving 4 bases not matched to a gene. The CDR3 sequence is 15 residues long. The DNA of the CDR3 is TGTGCCTGGAGGGAGGGACAGGGGGCAGGAAACACCATATATTTT. It codes for CAWREGQGAGNTIYF.

With respect to this clone: The junction shows a germline mismatch at one end, possibly a read error. The V gene is TRBV28, the J gene TRBJ2-5; D is possibly TRBD1 (5 bases). CDR3 length: 13 residues. Germline V gene data show CDR1 as MDHEN and CDR2 as SYDVKM. The CDR3, as DNA: TGTGCCGGCAGTTTTGGGGCCCAAGAGACCCAGTACTTC. Its protein is CAGSFGAQETQYF. The full variable domain, rest sourced from reference TRBV28 and TRBJ2-5, is DVKVTQSSRYLVKRTGEKVFLECVQDMDHENMFWYRQDPGLGLRLIYFSYDVKMKEKGDIPEGYSVSREKKERFSLILESASTNQTSMYLCAGSFGAQETQYFGPGTRLLVL.

V and J are TRBV11-3 and TRBJ2-2; 9 nucleotides match TRBD1. The V segment lost 2 bases and the J segment 3 bases; nucleotides outside the gene matches: 16. The V gene's germline CDR1 is SGHNT and CDR2 YENEEA. The CDR3 totals 20 residues. CDR3 nucleotide sequence: TGTGCCAGCAGCTTAAATAGGGACAGGGACGCCCTTTCGGACACCGGGGAGCTGTTTTTT. It specifies CASSLNRDRDALSDTGELFF.

J is TRBJ1-4 and V is TRBV4-2; 7 positions match TRBD1. With 0 bases clipped from V and 5 bases from J, the junction kept 3 bases outside the gene matches. CDR1 and CDR2 (germline): LGHNA, YNFKEQ. The CDR3 has 15 amino acids. The CDR3 loop reads CASSQDMTGNEKLFF. CDR3 DNA sequence: TGTGCCAGCAGCCAAGATATGACAGGGAATGAAAAACTGTTTTTT.

The gene calls are TRBV19 and TRBJ2-5; TRBD2 matches 11 bases. In germline, CDR1 is LNHDA, CDR2 SQIVND (reference sequence). V lost 4 bases and J lost 2; bases outside the gene matches: 0. This CDR3 has 14 amino acids. As DNA, the CDR3 is TGTGCCAGTAGTAGACTAGCGGGGCAAGAGACCCAGTACTTC. It encodes CASSRLAGQETQYF.

The J gene is TRBJ2-2, the V gene TRBV5-1, with 11 bases aligning to TRBD2. The CDR3 runs to 17 residues. CDR1 SGHRS and CDR2 YFSETQ come from the germline V gene. The V gene end was trimmed by 1 base and the J gene end by 4 bases; junction bases not matched to a gene: 6. In nucleotides, the CDR3 is TGCGCCAGCAGCTTGTCTAGCGGGAGGATGAGCACCGGGGAGCTGTTTTTT. This encodes CASSLSSGRMSTGELFF.

The gene calls are TRBV6-1 and TRBJ2-7; 12 nucleotides align to TRBD2. V was clipped by 6 bases and J by 3 bases; unmatched bases: 3. The CDR3 contains 14 residues. Germline V lookup: CDR1 MNHNS, CDR2 SASEGT. Written as DNA, the CDR3 is TGTGCCAGCAGGACTAGCGGGAGTTTCTACGAGCAGTACTTC. This gives the protein CASRTSGSFYEQYF.